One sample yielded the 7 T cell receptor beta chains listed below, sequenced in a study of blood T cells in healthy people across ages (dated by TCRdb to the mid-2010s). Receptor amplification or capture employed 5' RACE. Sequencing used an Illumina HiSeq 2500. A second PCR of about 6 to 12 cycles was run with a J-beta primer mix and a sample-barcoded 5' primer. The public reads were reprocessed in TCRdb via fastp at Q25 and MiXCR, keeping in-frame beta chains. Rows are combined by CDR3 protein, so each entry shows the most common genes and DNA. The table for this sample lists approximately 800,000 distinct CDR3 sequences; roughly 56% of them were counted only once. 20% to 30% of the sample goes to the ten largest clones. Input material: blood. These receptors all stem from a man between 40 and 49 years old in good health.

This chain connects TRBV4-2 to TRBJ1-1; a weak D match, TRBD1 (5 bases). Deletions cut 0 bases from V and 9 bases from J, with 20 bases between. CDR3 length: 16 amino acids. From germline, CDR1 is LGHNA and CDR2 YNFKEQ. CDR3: CASSQDRSGGSSKAFF. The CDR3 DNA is TGTGCCAGCAGCCAAGATCGGAGCGGGGGGAGCTCCAAAGCTTTCTTT.

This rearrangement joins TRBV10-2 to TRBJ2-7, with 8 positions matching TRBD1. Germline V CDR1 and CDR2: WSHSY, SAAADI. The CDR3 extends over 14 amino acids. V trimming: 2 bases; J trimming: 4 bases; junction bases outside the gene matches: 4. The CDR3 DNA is TGCGCCAGCAGTGAGGCAGGGGGCATGTACGAGCAGTACTTC. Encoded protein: CASSEAGGMYEQYF.

CDR3 bases: TGTGCCATCAGTGAGCTAGCGGACCACACAGATACGCAGTATTTT. Protein: CAISELADHTDTQYF. The chain couples TRBV10-3 to TRBJ2-3, with TRBD2 matching over 7 bases. V lost 2 bases to trimming and J lost 2 bases; unmatched junction nucleotides: 4. The CDR3 loop spans 15 amino acids. Germline loops: CDR1 ENHRY, CDR2 SYGVKD.

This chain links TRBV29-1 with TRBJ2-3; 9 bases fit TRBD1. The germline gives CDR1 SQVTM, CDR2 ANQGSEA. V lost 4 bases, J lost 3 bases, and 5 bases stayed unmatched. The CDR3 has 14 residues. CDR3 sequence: CSVGVGQGTDTQYF. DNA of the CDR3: TGCAGCGTTGGTGTGGGACAGGGTACAGATACGCAGTATTTT.

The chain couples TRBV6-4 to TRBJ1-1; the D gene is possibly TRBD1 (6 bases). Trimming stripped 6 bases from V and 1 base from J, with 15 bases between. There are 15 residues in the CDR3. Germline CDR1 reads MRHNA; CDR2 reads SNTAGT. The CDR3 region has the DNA TGTGCCAGCAGGGCAGTACAGGGCCCGAACACTGAAGCTTTCTTT. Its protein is CASRAVQGPNTEAFF.

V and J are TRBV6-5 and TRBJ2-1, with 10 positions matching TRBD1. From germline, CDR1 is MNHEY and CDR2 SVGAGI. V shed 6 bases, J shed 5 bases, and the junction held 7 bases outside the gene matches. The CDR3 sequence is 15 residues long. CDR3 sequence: CASSYRDRGDNEQFF. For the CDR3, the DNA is TGTGCCAGCAGCTACCGGGACAGGGGCGACAATGAGCAGTTCTTC.

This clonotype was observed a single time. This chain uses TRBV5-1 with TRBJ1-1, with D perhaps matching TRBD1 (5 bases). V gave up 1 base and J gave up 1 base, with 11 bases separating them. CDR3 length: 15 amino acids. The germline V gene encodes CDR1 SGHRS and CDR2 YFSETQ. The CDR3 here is CASSLQRRANTEAFF. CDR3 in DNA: TGCGCCAGCAGCTTGCAACGCAGGGCGAACACTGAAGCTTTCTTT.